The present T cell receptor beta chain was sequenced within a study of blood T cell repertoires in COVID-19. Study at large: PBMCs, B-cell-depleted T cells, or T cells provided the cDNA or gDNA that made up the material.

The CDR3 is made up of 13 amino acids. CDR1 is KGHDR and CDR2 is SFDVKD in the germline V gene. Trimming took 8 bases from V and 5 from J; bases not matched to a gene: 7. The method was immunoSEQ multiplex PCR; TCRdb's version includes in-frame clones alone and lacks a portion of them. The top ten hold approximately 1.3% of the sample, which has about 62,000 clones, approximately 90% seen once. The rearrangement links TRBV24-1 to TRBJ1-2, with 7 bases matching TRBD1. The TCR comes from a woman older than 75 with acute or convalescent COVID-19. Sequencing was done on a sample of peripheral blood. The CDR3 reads CATIGQGEYGYTF. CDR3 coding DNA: TGTGCCACCATCGGCCAGGGGGAATATGGCTACACCTTC.